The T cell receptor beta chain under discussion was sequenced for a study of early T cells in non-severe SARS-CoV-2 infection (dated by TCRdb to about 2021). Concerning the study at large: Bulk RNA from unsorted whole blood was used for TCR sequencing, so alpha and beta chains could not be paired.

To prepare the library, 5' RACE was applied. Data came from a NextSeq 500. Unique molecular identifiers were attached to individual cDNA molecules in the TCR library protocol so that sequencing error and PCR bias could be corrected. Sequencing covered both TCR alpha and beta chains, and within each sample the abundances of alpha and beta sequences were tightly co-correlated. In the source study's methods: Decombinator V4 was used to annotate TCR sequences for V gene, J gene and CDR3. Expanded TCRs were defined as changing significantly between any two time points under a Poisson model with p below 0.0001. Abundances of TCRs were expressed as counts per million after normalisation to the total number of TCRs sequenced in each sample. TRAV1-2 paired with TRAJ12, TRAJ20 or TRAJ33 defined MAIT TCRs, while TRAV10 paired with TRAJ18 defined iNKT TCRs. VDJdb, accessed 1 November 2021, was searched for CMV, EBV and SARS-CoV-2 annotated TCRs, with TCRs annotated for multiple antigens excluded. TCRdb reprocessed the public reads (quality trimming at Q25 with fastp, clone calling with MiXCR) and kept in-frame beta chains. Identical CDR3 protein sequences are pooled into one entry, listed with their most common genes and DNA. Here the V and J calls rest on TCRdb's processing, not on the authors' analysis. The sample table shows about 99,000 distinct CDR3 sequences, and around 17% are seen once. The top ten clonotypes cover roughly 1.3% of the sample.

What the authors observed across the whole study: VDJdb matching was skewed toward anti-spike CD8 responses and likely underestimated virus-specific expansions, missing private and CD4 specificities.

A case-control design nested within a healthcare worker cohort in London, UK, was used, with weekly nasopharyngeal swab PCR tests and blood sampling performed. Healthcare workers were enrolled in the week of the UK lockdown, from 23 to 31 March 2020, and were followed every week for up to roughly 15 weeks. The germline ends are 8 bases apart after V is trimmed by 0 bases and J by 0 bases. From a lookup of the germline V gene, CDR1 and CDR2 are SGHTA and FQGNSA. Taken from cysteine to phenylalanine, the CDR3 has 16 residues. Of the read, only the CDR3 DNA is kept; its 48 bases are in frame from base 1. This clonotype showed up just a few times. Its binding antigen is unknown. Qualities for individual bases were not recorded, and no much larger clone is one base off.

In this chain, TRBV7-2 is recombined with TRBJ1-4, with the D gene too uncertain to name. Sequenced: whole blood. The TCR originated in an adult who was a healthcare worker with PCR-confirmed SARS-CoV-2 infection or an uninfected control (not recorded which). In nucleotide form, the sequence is TGTGCCAGCAGCTTAGCAACACTAGCAACTAATGAAAAACTGTTTTTT. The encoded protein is CASSLATLATNEKLFF.